Each of the 8 T cell receptor beta chains below was sequenced from the same sample in a study of cytomegalovirus exposure and HLA in healthy donors. PCR primers comprised 60 Vbeta and 13 Jbeta primers. The data were produced by immunoSEQ multiplex PCR, yet TCRdb's version contains in-frame clones alone and is incomplete. This repertoire shows about 150,000 clones, around 73% found once; its top ten account for 1.4%. Sequences were obtained from PBMCs. These receptors were taken from a male donor in good health and CMV-seronegative.

The rearrangement joins TRBV9 to TRBJ2-2; D perhaps matches TRBD1 (6 bases). Germline V gene sequence: CDR1 SGDLS, CDR2 YYNGEE. The CDR3 covers 15 residues. V lost 3 bases, J lost 1 base, and 10 bases lay in between. CDR3 in DNA: TGTGCCAGCAGCGCCTGGACAGAGAACACCGGGGAGCTGTTTTTT. Its protein is CASSAWTENTGELFF.

This clone has just a few counts. The J gene is TRBJ2-3, the V gene TRBV7-2, with D possibly TRBD1 on 6 matching bases. This CDR3 has 13 amino acids. The germline CDR1 and CDR2 sequences are SGHTA and FQGNSA. Trimming shortened V by 4 bases and J by 8 bases, and 13 bases separated the two germline ends. CDR3 sequence (DNA): TGTGCCAGCAGCTCTACAGGGCGAGTTACGCAGTATTTT. Translating gives CASSSTGRVTQYF.

The chain combines TRBV9 with TRBJ2-1, with TRBD2 matching over 14 bases. V lost 3 bases and J lost 0; bases outside the gene matches: 14. Per the germline V gene, CDR1 is SGDLS and CDR2 is YYNGEE. This CDR3 contains 21 residues. CDR3 loop: CASSATNRLAGGPSSYNEQFF. DNA for the CDR3: TGTGCCAGCAGCGCAACCAACAGACTAGCGGGAGGGCCGAGCTCCTACAATGAGCAGTTCTTC.

The chain uses TRBV5-4 and TRBJ1-2; a weak D match, TRBD1 (5 bases). The CDR3 runs 13 residues. Germline CDR1 and CDR2: SGHNT and YYREEE (reference sequence). Trimming took 2 bases from V and 2 from J, leaving 7 bases between them. The DNA of the CDR3 is TGTGCCAGCAGCTTCGACAGAAACTATGGCTACACCTTC. This sequence encodes CASSFDRNYGYTF.

This clone was counted only a few times. The chain is built from TRBV19 and TRBJ2-1; TRBD2 might be the D (6 bases). Trimming pared 4 bases from V and 2 bases from J, leaving 12 bases between. Looked up from germline, CDR1 is LNHDA and CDR2 is SQIVND (reference sequence). CDR3 length: 15 residues. DNA for the CDR3: TGTGCCAGTAGTAAACCTGCGGGGCCCTACAATGAGCAGTTCTTC. Translating gives CASSKPAGPYNEQFF. Using reference TRBV19 and TRBJ2-1 for the parts outside the CDR3, the full variable domain is DGGITQSPKYLFRKEGQNVTLSCEQNLNHDAMYWYRQDPGQGLRLIYYSQIVNDFQKGDIAEGYSVSREKKESFPLTVTSAQKNPTAFYLCASSKPAGPYNEQFFGPGTRLTVL.

The chain is built from TRBV4-1 and TRBJ2-5; 11 positions match TRBD1. CDR3 length: 16 residues. J was trimmed by 5 bases and V by 2 bases; bases with no gene match: 7. From germline, CDR1 is MGHRA and CDR2 YSYEKL. CDR3 nucleotide sequence: TGCGCCAGCAGCCAAACGGGACAGGGGGGCGGGGAGACCCAGTACTTC. It codes for CASSQTGQGGGETQYF.

The chain combines TRBV6-5 with TRBJ2-1; no definite D call. CDR1 is MNHEY, CDR2 SVGAGI, per germline. The CDR3 spans 11 residues. Trimming left V 2 bases short and J 10 bases short, with 6 bases between. Here the CDR3 DNA reads TGTGCCAGCAGTTACATCGGGGAGCAGTTCTTC. This codes for CASSYIGEQFF.

This chain uses TRBV11-2 with TRBJ2-3; 12 nucleotides align to TRBD2. The CDR3 is 16 residues long. Germline V gene data show CDR1 as SGHAT and CDR2 as FQNNGV. V was clipped by 5 bases and J by 7 bases; unmatched bases: 10. The CDR3 loop is CASSPRLAGAIYTQYF. The CDR3 DNA reads TGTGCCAGCAGCCCCCGACTAGCGGGAGCGATATATACGCAGTATTTT. The full variable domain, its missing parts supplied by reference TRBV11-2 and TRBJ2-3, is EAGVAQSPRYKIIEKRQSVAFWCNPISGHATLYWYQQILGQGPKLLIQFQNNGVVDDSQLPKDRFSAERLKGVDSTLKIQPAKLEDSAVYLCASSPRLAGAIYTQYFGPGTRLTVL.